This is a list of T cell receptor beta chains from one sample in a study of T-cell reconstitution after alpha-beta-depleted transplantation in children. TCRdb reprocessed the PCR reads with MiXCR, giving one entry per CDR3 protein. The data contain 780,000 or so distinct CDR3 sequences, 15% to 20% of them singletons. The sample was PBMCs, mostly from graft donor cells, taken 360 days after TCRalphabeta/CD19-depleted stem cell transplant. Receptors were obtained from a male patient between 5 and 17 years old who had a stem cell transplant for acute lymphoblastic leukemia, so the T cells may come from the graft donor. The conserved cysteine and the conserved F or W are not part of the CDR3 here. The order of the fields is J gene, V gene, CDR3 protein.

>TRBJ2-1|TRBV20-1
SARTNERWVSDEQF
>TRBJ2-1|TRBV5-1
ASSLGRALGGIWDEQF
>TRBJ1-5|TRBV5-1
ASSLDAAAYQPQH
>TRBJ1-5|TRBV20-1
SAKDTPNQPQH
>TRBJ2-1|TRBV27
ASNLGGAYNEQF
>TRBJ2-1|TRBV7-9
ASSRPGLAGWGEQF
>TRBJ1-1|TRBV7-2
ASSLAGIGAGPGTEAF
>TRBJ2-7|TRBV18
ASSPRTGADYEQY
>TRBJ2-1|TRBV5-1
ASSFGTAPYNEQF
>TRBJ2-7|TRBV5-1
ASSLDAQGALSEQY
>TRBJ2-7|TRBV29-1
SVPGASSYEQY
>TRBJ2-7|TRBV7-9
ASSPDRPSYEQY
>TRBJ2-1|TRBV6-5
ASSPPLTSGRGDEQF
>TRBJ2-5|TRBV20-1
SASRLAGVETQY
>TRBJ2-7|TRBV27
ASSLRDRAPEQY
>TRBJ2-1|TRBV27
ASSLFRGRGLGEQF
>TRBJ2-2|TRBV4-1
ASSQPPRGTGELF
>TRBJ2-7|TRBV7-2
ASSSRTGGSYEQY
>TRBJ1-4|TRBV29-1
SVGPGGNEKLF
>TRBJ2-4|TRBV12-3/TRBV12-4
ASSPGTGKAKNIQY
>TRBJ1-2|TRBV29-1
SVLDRANYGYT
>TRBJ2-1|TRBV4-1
ASGERDYNEQF
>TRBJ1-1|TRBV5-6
ASSRFNRRVNTEAF
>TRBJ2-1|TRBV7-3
ASSLMPNANEQF
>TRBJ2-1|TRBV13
ASSFAGGNEQF
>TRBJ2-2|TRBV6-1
ASSRPTGDTGELF
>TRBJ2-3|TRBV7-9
ASRGTDEAITDTQY
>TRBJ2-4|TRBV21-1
ASSKGQGATTFDKNIQY
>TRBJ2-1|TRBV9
ASSAPGLATPHEQF
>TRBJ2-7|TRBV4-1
ASSQVRRARDYEQY
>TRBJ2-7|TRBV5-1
ASNRLDSAYEQY
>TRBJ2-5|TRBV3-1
ASSQEGLAGVGETQY
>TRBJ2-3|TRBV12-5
ASGAGVRGTDTQY
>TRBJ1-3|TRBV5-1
ASSLGDRLSGNTIY
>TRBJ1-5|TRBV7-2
ASSLYQPDQPQH
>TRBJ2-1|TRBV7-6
ASSSKGGLAGMGGYNEQF
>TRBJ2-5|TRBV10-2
AIAAGGKETQY